This TCR beta chain was sequenced during a study of T cells in Graves' hyperthyroidism and ophthalmopathy. This clonotype has a count of ten or more. Its matching antigen is unknown. The study, taken as a whole, reports: The model's output predicted ophthalmopathy at a median of about 6.5 months prior to onset.

Authors of the study amplified TCR beta CDR3 regions from RNA transcripts. TCR CDR3 underwent first-round RT-PCR with the HTBI primer set. TCRdb recomputed calls from the multiplex PCR reads with MiXCR, one row per CDR3 protein. The data hold 620,000 or so distinct CDR3 sequences, with roughly 15% observed a single time. Germline loops: CDR1 MDHEN, CDR2 SYDVKM. This CDR3 region has 18 residues. The J segment lost 0 bases and the V segment lost 6 bases, leaving 14 bases of the junction unmatched. The chain employs TRBV28 and TRBJ1-1, with 9 bases identical to TRBD1. The sequence came from a woman between 50 and 59 years old with Graves' ophthalmopathy. The sequenced sample was blood. CDR3: CASRRPTGGGFVNTEAFF. Written as DNA, the CDR3 is TGTGCCAGCAGAAGACCGACAGGGGGTGGTTTCGTGAACACTGAAGCTTTCTTT.